This paragraph covers one T cell receptor (beta chain) sequence. The source of the sample is a study of OX40 agonist ivuxolimab in advanced cancers. Turning to the study itself: Of the patients, three showed partial responses, one with hepatocellular carcinoma and two with cutaneous melanoma.

Assay used: immunoSEQ multiplex PCR; TCRdb lists only in-frame clones, some missing. Counted here are 45,000 to 65,000 clones, about 90% occurring once; the ten biggest clones make up 6.9%. This sequence was found in an adult with an advanced solid tumor such as melanoma, head and neck, liver or kidney cancer. The source material was CD4+ or CD8+ T cells sorted from blood, sampled in a trial of the OX40 agonist ivuxolimab.

The CDR3 region has the DNA TGTGCCTGGAGTGTACCCCCGGGACAGGGTGCCTACGAGCAGTACTTC. Residues: CAWSVPPGQGAYEQYF. This chain joins TRBV30 and TRBJ2-7; 9 bases align to TRBD1. This CDR3 spans 16 amino acids. Trimming at V came to 0 bases and at J to 2 bases, leaving 8 bases not matched to a gene. Per the germline V gene, CDR1 is GTSNPN and CDR2 is SVGIG (reference sequence).